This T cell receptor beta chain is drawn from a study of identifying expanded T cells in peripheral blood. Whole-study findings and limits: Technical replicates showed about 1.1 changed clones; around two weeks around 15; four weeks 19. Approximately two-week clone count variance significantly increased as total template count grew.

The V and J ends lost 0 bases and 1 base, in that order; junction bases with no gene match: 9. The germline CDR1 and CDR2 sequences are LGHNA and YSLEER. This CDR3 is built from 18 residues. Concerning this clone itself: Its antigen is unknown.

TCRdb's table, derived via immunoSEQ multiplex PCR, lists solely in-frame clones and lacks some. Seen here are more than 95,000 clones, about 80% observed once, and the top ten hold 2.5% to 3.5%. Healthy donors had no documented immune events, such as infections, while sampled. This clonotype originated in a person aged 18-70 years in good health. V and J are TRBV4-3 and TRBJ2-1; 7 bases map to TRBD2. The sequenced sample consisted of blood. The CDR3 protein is CASSQDPEGSGSYNEQFF. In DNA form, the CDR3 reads TGCGCCAGCAGCCAAGACCCGGAGGGTAGCGGGTCCTACAATGAGCAGTTCTTC.